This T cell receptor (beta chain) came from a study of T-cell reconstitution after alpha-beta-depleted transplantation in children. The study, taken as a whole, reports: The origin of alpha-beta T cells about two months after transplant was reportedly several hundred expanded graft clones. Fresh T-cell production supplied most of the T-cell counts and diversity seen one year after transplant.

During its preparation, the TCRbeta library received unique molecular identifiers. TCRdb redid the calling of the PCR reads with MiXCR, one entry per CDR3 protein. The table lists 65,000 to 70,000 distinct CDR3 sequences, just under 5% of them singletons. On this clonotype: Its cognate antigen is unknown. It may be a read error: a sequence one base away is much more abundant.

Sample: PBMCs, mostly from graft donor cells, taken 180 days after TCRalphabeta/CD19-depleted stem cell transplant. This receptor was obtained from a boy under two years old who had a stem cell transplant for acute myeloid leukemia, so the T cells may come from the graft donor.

CDR3 sequence: CAWSVQLNTEAFF. The CDR3 nucleotides read TGTGCCTGGAGTGTACAGTTGAACACTGAAGCTTTCTTT. The chain combines TRBV30 with TRBJ1-1; D not certain. The germline V gene encodes CDR1 GTSNPN and CDR2 SVGIG (reference sequence). V was clipped by 0 bases and J by 0 bases, with 5 bases between them. This CDR3 spans 13 amino acids.